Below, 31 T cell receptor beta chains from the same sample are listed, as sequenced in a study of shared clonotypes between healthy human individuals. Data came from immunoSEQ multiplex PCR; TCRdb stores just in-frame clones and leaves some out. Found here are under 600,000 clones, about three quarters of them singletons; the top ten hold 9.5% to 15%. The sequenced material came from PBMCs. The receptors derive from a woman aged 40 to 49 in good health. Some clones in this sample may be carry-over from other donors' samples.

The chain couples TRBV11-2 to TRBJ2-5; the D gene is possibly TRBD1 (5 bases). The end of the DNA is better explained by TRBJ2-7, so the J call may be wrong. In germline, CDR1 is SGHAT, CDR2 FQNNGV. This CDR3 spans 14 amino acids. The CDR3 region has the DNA TGTGCCAGCCGTCATACAGGTTCAGTTTACGAGCAGTACTTC. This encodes CASRHTGSVYEQYF.

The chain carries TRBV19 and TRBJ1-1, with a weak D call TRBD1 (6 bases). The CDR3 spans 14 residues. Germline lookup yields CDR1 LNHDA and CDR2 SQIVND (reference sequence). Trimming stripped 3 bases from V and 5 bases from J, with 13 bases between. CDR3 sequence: CASSMDSLGTEAFF. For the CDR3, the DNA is TGTGCCAGTAGTATGGACAGCCTGGGTACTGAAGCTTTCTTT.

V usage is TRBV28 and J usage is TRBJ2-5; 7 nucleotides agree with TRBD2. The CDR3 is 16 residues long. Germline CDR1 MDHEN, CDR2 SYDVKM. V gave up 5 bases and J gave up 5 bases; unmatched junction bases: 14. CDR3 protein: CASSPTGTIPRETQYF. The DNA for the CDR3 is TGTGCCAGCAGTCCTACCGGGACTATTCCCCGGGAGACCCAGTACTTC.

CDR3 sequence (DNA): TGTGCCAGCAGCATCGACGTCACAGATACGCAGTATTTT. This sequence encodes CASSIDVTDTQYF. The genes are TRBV5-5 and TRBJ2-3; D ambiguous. Per the germline V gene, CDR1 is SGHKS and CDR2 is YYEKEE (reference sequence). V lost 4 bases and J 2 bases, leaving 8 bases between the germline ends. The CDR3 runs to 13 residues.

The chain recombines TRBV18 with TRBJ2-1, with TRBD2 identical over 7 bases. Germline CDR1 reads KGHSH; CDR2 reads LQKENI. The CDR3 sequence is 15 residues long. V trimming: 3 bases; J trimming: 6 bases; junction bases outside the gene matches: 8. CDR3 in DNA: TGTGCCAGCTCACCGGGCGCGGGAGCATTCAATGAGCAGTTCTTC. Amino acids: CASSPGAGAFNEQFF.

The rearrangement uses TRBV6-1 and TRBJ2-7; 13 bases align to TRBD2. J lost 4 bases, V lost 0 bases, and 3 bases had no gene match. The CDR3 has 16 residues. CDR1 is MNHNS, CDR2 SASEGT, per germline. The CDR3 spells CASSEALTSGGYEQYF. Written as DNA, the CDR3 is TGTGCCAGCAGTGAAGCTCTGACTAGCGGGGGGTACGAGCAGTACTTC.

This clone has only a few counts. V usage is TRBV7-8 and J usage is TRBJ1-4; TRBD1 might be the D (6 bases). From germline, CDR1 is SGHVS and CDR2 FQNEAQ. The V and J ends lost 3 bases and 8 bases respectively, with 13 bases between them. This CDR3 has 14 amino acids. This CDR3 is CASSFPSGAEKLFF. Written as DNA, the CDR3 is TGTGCCAGCAGCTTCCCATCGGGGGCGGAAAAACTGTTTTTT.

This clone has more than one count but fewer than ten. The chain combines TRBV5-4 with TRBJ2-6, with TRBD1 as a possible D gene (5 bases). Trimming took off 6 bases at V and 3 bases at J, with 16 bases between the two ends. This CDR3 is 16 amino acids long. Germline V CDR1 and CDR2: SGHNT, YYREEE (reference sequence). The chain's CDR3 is CASTSSRGVGANVLTF. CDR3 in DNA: TGTGCCAGCACCAGCTCAAGGGGCGTTGGGGCCAACGTCCTGACTTTC. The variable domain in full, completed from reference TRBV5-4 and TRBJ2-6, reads ETGVTQSPTHLIKTRGQQVTLRCSSQSGHNTVSWYQQALGQGPQFIFQYYREEENGRGNFPPRFSGLQFPNYSSELNVNALELDDSALYLCASTSSRGVGANVLTFGAGSRLTVL.

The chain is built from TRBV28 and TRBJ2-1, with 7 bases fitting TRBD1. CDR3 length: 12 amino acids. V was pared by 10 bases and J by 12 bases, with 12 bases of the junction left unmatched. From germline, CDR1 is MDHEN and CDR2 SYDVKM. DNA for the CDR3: TGTGCCACCATAGGGACAGAGGGTCGGCAGTTCTTC. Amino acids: CATIGTEGRQFF.

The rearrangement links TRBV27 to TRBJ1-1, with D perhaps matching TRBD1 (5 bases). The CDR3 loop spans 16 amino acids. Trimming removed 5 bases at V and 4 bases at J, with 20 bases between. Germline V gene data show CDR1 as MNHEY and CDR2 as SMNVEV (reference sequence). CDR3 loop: CASSPPWRGSGTEAFF. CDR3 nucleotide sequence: TGTGCCAGCAGTCCCCCCTGGCGGGGGTCGGGCACTGAAGCTTTCTTT.

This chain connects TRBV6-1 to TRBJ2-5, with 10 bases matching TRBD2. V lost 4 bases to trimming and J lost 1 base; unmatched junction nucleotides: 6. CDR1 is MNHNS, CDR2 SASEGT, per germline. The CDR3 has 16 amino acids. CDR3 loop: CASSALAGVSQETQYF. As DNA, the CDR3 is TGTGCCAGCAGTGCCCTAGCGGGAGTCTCCCAAGAGACCCAGTACTTC.

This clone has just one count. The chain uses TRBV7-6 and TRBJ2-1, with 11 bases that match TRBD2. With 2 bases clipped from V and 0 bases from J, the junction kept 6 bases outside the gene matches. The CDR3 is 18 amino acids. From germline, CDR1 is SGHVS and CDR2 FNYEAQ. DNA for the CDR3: TGTGCCAGCAGCTTATTACCTAGCGGGAGGTTCTCCTACAATGAGCAGTTCTTC. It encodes CASSLLPSGRFSYNEQFF.

The CDR3 loop reads CASSYLQEKGEQYF. In DNA, the CDR3 is TGTGCCAGCAGTTACCTACAAGAAAAAGGAGAGCAGTACTTC. The chain links TRBV6-5 to TRBJ2-7; D ambiguous. Trimming removed 2 bases at V and 7 bases at J, with 15 bases between. The CDR3 length is 14 residues. CDR1 and CDR2 (germline): MNHEY, SVGAGI.

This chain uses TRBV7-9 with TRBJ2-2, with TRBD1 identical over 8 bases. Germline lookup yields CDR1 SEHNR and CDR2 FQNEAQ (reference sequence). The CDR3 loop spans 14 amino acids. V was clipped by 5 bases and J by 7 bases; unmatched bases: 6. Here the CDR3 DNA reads TGTGCCAGCAGCCTTGGACAGGGCGTCGGGGAGCTGTTTTTT. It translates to CASSLGQGVGELFF.

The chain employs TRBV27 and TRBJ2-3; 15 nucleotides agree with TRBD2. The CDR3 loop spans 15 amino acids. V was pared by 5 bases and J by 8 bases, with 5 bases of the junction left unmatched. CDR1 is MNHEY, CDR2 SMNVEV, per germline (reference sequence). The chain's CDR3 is CASSGGLAGGGTQYF. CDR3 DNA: TGTGCCAGCAGTGGGGGACTAGCGGGAGGCGGTACGCAGTATTTT.

CDR3 coding DNA: TGTGCCAGCAGCTTAGGGCCTCGCTACGAGCAGTACTTC. This gives the protein CASSLGPRYEQYF. The V gene is TRBV7-3, the J gene TRBJ2-7; D gene uncertain. V lost 2 bases, J lost 3 bases, and 8 bases lay in between. Germline loops: CDR1 SGHTA, CDR2 FQGTGA. The CDR3 has 13 residues.

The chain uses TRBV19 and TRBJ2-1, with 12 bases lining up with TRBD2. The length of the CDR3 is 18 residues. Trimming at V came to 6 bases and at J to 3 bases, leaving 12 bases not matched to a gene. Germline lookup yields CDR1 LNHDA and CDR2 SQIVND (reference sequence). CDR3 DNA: TGTGCCAGTAGCAACACCCAAGGGGGACTAGCGGGCTACAATGAGCAGTTCTTC. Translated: CASSNTQGGLAGYNEQFF.

The chain's CDR3 is CASSQEIPGEKLFF. As DNA, the CDR3 is TGCGCCAGCAGCCAAGAAATCCCCGGCGAAAAACTGTTTTTT. The genes are TRBV4-3 and TRBJ1-4; no reliable D call. The V end was cut by 0 bases, the J end by 8 bases, with 10 bases between. Germline V gives CDR1 LGHNA, CDR2 YSLEER. The CDR3 has 14 amino acids.

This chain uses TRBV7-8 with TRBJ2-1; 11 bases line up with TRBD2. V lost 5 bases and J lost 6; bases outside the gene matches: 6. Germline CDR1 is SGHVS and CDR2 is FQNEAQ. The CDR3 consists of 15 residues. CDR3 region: CASSPRLAGLNEQFF. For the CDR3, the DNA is TGTGCCAGCAGCCCGAGACTAGCGGGACTCAATGAGCAGTTCTTC. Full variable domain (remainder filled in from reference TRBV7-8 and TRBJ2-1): GAGVSQSPRYKVAKRGQDVALRCDPISGHVSLFWYQQALGQGPEFLTYFQNEAQLDKSGLPSDRFFAERPEGSVSTLKIQRTQQEDSAVYLCASSPRLAGLNEQFFGPGTRLTVL.

CDR3: CASRVAGGPLSSYNEQFF. In DNA, the CDR3 is TGCGCCAGCAGAGTAGCGGGAGGGCCCCTAAGCTCCTACAATGAGCAGTTCTTC. The rearrangement joins TRBV5-1 to TRBJ2-1; 11 bases fit TRBD2. With 5 bases clipped from V and 0 bases from J, the junction kept 10 bases outside the gene matches. Germline-derived CDR1 and CDR2 are SGHRS and YFSETQ. The CDR3 length is 18 residues.

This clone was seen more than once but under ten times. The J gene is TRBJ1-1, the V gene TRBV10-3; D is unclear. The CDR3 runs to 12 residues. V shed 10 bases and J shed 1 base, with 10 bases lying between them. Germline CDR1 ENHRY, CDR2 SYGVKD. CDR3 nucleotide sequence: TGTGCCACTCGGACGGGGAACACTGAAGCTTTCTTT. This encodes CATRTGNTEAFF.

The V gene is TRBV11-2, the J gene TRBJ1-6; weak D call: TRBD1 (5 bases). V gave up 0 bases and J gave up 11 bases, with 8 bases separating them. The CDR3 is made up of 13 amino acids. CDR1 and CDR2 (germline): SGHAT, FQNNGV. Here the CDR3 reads CASSLEVGAPLHF. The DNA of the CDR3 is TGTGCCAGCAGCTTAGAGGTGGGGGCACCCCTCCACTTT.

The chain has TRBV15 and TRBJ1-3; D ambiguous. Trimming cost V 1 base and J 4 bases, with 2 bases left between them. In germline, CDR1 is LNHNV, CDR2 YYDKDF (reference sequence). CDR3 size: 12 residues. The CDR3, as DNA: TGTGCCACCAGCAGAGTGGGAAACACCATATATTTT. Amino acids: CATSRVGNTIYF. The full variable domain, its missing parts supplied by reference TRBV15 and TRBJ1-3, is DAMVIQNPRYQVTQFGKPVTLSCSQTLNHNVMYWYQQKSSQAPKLLFHYYDKDFNNEADTPDNFQSRRPNTSFCFLDIRSPGLGDTAMYLCATSRVGNTIYFGEGSWLTVV.

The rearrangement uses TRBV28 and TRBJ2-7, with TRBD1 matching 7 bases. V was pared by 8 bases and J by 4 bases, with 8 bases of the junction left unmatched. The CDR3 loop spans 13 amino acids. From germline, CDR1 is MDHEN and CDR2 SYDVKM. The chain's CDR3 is CASVEGAPYEQYF. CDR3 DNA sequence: TGTGCCAGCGTAGAGGGGGCGCCTTACGAGCAGTACTTC. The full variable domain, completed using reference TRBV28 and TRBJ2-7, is DVKVTQSSRYLVKRTGEKVFLECVQDMDHENMFWYRQDPGLGLRLIYFSYDVKMKEKGDIPEGYSVSREKKERFSLILESASTNQTSMYLCASVEGAPYEQYFGPGTRLTVT.

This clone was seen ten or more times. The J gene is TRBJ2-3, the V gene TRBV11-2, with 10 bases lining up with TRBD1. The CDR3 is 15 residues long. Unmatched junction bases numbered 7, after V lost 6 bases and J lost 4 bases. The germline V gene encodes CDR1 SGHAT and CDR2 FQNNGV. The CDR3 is CASRFGTGAADTQYF. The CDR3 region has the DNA TGTGCCAGCAGGTTCGGGACAGGGGCGGCAGATACGCAGTATTTT.

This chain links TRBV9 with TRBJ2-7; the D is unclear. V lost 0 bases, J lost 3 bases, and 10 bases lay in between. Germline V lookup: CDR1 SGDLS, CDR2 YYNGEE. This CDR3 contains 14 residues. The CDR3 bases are TGTGCCAGCAGCGTAGACCACAGTGACTACGAGCAGTACTTC. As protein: CASSVDHSDYEQYF.

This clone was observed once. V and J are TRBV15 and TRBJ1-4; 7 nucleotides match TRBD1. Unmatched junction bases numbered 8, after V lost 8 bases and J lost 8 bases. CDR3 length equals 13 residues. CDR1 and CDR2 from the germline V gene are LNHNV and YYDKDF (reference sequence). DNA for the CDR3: TGTGCCACCTCGGAACAGGGGAGGGAAAAACTGTTTTTT. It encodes CATSEQGREKLFF.

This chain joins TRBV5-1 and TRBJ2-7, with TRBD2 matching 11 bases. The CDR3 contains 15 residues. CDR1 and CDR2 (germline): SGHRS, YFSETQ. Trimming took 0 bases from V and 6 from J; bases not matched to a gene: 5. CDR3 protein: CASSLVSGRAGEQYF. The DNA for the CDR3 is TGCGCCAGCAGCTTGGTTAGCGGGAGGGCCGGCGAGCAGTACTTC. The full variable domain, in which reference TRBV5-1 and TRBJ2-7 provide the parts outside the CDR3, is KAGVTQTPRYLIKTRGQQVTLSCSPISGHRSVSWYQQTPGQGLQFLFEYFSETQRNKGNFPGRFSGRQFSNSRSEMNVSTLELGDSALYLCASSLVSGRAGEQYFGPGTRLTVT.

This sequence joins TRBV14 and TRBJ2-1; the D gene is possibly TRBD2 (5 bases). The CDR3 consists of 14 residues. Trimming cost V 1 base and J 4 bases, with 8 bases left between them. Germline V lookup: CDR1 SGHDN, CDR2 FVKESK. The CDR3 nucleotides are TGTGCCAGCAGCCAAGTACTAGGTTACAATGAGCAGTTCTTC. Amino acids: CASSQVLGYNEQFF.

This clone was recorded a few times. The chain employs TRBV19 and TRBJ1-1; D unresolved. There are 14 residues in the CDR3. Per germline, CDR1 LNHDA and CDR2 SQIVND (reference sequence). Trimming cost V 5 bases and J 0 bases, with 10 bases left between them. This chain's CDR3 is CASSAIGVNTEAFF. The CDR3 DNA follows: TGTGCCAGTAGTGCAATAGGAGTGAACACTGAAGCTTTCTTT.

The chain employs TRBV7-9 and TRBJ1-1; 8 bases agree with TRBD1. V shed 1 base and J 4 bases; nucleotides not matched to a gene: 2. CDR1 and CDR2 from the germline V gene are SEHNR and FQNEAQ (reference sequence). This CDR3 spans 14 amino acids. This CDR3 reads CASSLGQGTTEAFF. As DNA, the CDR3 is TGTGCCAGCAGCTTAGGACAGGGGACCACTGAAGCTTTCTTT.